The 8 T cell receptor beta chains presented below share a single source sample, sequenced in a study of blood T cells in healthy people across ages. Together with a sample-barcoded 5' primer, a J-beta primer mix was included in a second PCR lasting about 6 to 11 cycles. TCRdb reanalysed the 5' RACE reads using MiXCR and keeps one entry per CDR3 protein. The repertoire holds 700,000 to 850,000 distinct CDR3 sequences, with 35% to 40% as singletons. The sequenced sample was blood. All receptors come from a man in his late teens or twenties in good health.

This chain connects TRBV4-1 to TRBJ1-4; D possibly corresponds to TRBD1 (6 bases). CDR1 and CDR2 (germline): MGHRA, YSYEKL. V was trimmed by 4 bases and J by 0 bases, leaving 9 bases between them. The CDR3 loop spans 15 amino acids. In DNA form, the CDR3 reads TGCGCCAGCAGCCTCGGACAGTCAACTAATGAAAAACTGTTTTTT. Its protein is CASSLGQSTNEKLFF.

This clonotype was recorded a few times. The chain has TRBV12-3 or TRBV12-4 and TRBJ1-1; possibly TRBD1 for D (6 bases). With 4 bases removed from V and 4 bases from J, the gap between germline ends came to 16 bases. The CDR3 is 15 residues long. The CDR3 loop reads CASSSRGGGGTEAFF. CDR3 DNA: TGTGCCAGCAGTTCCCGAGGGGGAGGGGGCACTGAAGCTTTCTTT.

The chain has TRBV9 and TRBJ1-2; no clear D. The germline V and J ends were trimmed by 4 bases and 3 bases, with 10 bases remaining between them. This CDR3 has 13 residues. The germline CDR1 and CDR2 sequences are SGDLS and YYNGEE. The CDR3 here is CASSLGFDYGYTF. The DNA of the CDR3 is TGTGCCAGCAGCCTAGGGTTCGACTATGGCTACACCTTC. Combining the CDR3 with reference TRBV9 and TRBJ1-2 gives the whole variable domain DSGVTQTPKHLITATGQRVTLRCSPRSGDLSVYWYQQSLDQGLQFLIQYYNGEERAKGNILERFSAQQFPDLHSELNLSSLELGDSALYFCASSLGFDYGYTFGSGTRLTVV.

The rearrangement uses TRBV15 and TRBJ1-2; D gene uncertain. Deletions cut 0 bases from V and 5 bases from J, with 19 bases between. The CDR3 length is 17 residues. Germline CDR1 reads LNHNV; CDR2 reads YYDKDF (reference sequence). The chain's CDR3 is CATSRDKKVGRSYGYTF. In DNA, the CDR3 is TGTGCCACCAGCAGAGATAAGAAAGTTGGCAGGTCGTATGGCTACACCTTC.

The J gene is TRBJ2-2, the V gene TRBV7-2, with D hard to call. Deletions cut 0 bases from V and 1 base from J, with 6 bases between. CDR1 is SGHTA, CDR2 FQGNSA, per germline. The CDR3 is made up of 15 amino acids. For the CDR3, the DNA is TGTGCCAGCAGCTTAGCCGTTTTGAACACCGGGGAGCTGTTTTTT. As protein: CASSLAVLNTGELFF.

V gene TRBV7-9 combines with J gene TRBJ1-2; 8 bases fit TRBD1. V lost 4 bases and J lost 4; bases outside the gene matches: 11. The CDR3 is 16 residues long. In germline, CDR1 is SEHNR, CDR2 FQNEAQ (reference sequence). CDR3 in amino acids: CASSYEGAGGAYGYTF. Here the CDR3 DNA reads TGTGCCAGCAGCTATGAGGGAGCAGGGGGCGCCTATGGCTACACCTTC.

The table lists this clonotype with many counts. This rearrangement joins TRBV29-1 to TRBJ1-2, with unresolved D. The V end lost 3 bases, the J end lost 5 bases, and 7 bases lay between the germline ends. CDR1 is SQVTM, CDR2 ANQGSEA, per germline. The CDR3 length is 11 residues. CDR3 amino acids: CSVEKGYGYTF. The CDR3 bases are TGCAGCGTTGAGAAGGGTTATGGCTACACCTTC.

In this sample, this clonotype turned up a few times. V usage is TRBV4-3 and J usage is TRBJ1-4, with TRBD1 matching 7 bases. The CDR3 runs to 15 residues. V trimming: 0 bases; J trimming: 6 bases; junction bases outside the gene matches: 4. Germline CDR1 and CDR2: LGHNA and YSLEER. The DNA of the CDR3 is TGCGCCAGCAGCCAAGAGGAGGGGGCGTATGAAAAACTGTTTTTT. This gives the protein CASSQEEGAYEKLFF.